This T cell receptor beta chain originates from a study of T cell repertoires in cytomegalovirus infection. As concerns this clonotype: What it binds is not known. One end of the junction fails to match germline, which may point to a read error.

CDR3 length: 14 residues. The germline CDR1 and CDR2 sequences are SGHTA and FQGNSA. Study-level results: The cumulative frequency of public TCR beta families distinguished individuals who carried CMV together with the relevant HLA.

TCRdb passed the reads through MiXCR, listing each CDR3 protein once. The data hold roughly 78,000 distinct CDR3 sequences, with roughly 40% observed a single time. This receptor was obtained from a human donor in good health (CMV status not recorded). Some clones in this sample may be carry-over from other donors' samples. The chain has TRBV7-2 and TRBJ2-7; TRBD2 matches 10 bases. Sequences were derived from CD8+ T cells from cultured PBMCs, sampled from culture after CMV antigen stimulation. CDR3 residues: CASSSSGGLRAVNF. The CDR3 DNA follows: TGTGCCAGCAGTTCTAGCGGGGGCCTACGGGCCGTTAACTTC.